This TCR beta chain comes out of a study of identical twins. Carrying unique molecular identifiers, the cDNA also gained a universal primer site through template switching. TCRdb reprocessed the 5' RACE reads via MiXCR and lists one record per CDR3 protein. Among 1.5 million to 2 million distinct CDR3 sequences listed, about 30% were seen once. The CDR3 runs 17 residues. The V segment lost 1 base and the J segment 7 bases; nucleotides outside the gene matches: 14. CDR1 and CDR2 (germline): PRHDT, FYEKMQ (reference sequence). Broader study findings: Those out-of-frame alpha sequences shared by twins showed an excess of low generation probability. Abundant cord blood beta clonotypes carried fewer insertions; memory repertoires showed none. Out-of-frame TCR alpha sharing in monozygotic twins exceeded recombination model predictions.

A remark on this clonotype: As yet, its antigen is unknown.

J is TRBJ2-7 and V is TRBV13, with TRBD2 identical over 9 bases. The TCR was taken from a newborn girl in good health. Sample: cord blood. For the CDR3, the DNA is TGTGCCAGCAGCTTAGCACTCCTAGCGGGACACTACAATGAGCAGTACTTC. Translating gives CASSLALLAGHYNEQYF.